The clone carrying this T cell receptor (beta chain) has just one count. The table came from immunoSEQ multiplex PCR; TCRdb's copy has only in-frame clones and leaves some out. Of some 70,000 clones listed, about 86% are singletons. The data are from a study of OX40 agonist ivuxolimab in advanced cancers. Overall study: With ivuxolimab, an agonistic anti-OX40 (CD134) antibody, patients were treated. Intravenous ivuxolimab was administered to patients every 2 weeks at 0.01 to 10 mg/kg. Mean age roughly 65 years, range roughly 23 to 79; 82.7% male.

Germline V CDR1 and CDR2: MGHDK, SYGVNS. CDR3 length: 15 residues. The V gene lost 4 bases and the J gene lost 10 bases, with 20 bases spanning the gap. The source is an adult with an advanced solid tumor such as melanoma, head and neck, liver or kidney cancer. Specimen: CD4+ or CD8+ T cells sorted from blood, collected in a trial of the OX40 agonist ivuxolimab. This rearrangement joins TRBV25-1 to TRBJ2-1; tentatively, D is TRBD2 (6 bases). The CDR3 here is CASSATRIVAGEQFF. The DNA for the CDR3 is TGTGCCAGCAGTGCGACACGAATAGTGGCGGGGGAGCAGTTCTTC.